These 3 T cell receptor beta chains came from one sample sequenced in a study of T cells in Graves' hyperthyroidism and ophthalmopathy. Amplified regions were TCR beta CDR3 sequences from RNA transcripts. The HTBI set primed first-round TCR CDR3 RT-PCR. TCRdb recomputed calls from the multiplex PCR reads with MiXCR, one row per CDR3 protein. The sample contains roughly 180,000 distinct CDR3 sequences, 15% to 20% of which appear only once. The sample taken for sequencing was blood. All receptors derive from a woman in her forties or fifties with Graves' hyperthyroidism.

The CDR3 spells CASSLGFSGNTIYF. The CDR3 coding sequence is TGTGCCAGCAGTTTGGGTTTCTCTGGAAACACCATATATTTT. This sequence joins TRBV28 and TRBJ1-3; D not resolved. Trimming removed 3 bases at V and 0 bases at J, with 6 bases between. CDR1 is MDHEN and CDR2 is SYDVKM in the germline V gene. The CDR3 sequence is 14 residues long.

This clonotype was recorded many times. The chain employs TRBV29-1 and TRBJ1-2, with unresolved D. The CDR3 sequence is 11 residues long. Per germline, CDR1 SQVTM and CDR2 ANQGSEA. The germline V and J ends were trimmed by 6 bases and 1 base, with 6 bases remaining between them. CDR3 in DNA: TGCAGCGTGCGGATTAACTATGGCTACACCTTC. Protein product: CSVRINYGYTF.

This chain uses TRBV7-2 with TRBJ2-7; 9 nucleotides match TRBD2. The germline V gene encodes CDR1 SGHTA and CDR2 FQGNSA. The CDR3 extends over 15 amino acids. V gave up 3 bases and J gave up 2 bases; unmatched junction bases: 5. The CDR3 region is CASSFYAGGAYEQYF. The CDR3 DNA follows: TGTGCCAGCAGCTTTTATGCGGGAGGGGCCTACGAGCAGTACTTC.